A selection of T cell receptor beta chains follows, all from one sample in a study of glioma-infiltrating T cells. TCRdb recomputed calls from the multiplex PCR reads with MiXCR, one row per CDR3 protein. The sample has roughly 200,000 distinct CDR3 sequences, around 40% seen once. The sample comprised glioma tissue, nonneoplastic brain tissue, or PBMCs (not recorded which). The receptors were sampled from a human donor with low-grade glioma or glioblastoma, undergoing nonglioma brain surgery, or in good health (not recorded which). Each CDR3 is given with its conserved first and last residue. The D gene is left open where the match is weak. Clone size appears in some rows only: once, few, many, or a class for an expanded clone.

v_call	d_call	j_call	clone_size	cdr3_nt	cdr3_aa
TRBV18	-	TRBJ2-7	-	TGTGCCAGCTCACTCGACAGAACAGATTACGAGCAGTACTTC	CASSLDRTDYEQYF
TRBV28	-	TRBJ2-3	-	TGTGCCAGCAGTCCGCCTAGCTGGGGCACAGATACGCATTATTTT	CASSPPSWGTDTHYF
TRBV11-3	TRBD1	TRBJ1-2	few	TGTGCCAGCAGCTTGCCGAGACAAATGAGGGACAGGAGGAATGGCTACACCTTC	CASSLPRQMRDRRNGYTF
TRBV28	TRBD1	TRBJ2-6	once	TGTGCCAGCAGCAAAGGACAGGACAGAACTGGGGCCAACGTCCTGACTTTC	CASSKGQDRTGANVLTF
TRBV12-3/TRBV12-4	-	TRBJ1-3	few	TGTGCCAGCAGTTTAGGGACCCTCGCTGGAAACACCATATATTTT	CASSLGTLAGNTIYF
TRBV28	TRBD2	TRBJ2-1	many	TGTGCCGGCCTGAGCGCTAGCGGGGGAAATGAGCAGTTCTTC	CAGLSASGGNEQFF
TRBV19	-	TRBJ1-1	-	TGTGCCAGTATTGAAGAGGGGACTGAAGCTTTCTTT	CASIEEGTEAFF
TRBV11-2	-	TRBJ1-1	-	TGTGCCAGCAGCCGCCTGGCAGGTGGGAACACTGAAGCTTTCTTT	CASSRLAGGNTEAFF
TRBV20-1	-	TRBJ2-7	-	TGCAGTGCTAGAGATGACCGCTACGAGCAGTACTTC	CSARDDRYEQYF
TRBV28	-	TRBJ1-2	many	TGTGCCAGCAGTTCCCTCGACTATCGTTCTGGCGGTGGCTACACCTTC	CASSSLDYRSGGGYTF
TRBV18	-	TRBJ2-3	-	TGTGCCAGCTCACCAGACGCTTCTAGCACAGATACGCAGTATTTT	CASSPDASSTDTQYF
TRBV6-1	-	TRBJ2-4	many	TGTGCCAGCAGTGAAGCCCAGGACAGCCTAGGGGGCATTCAGTACTTC	CASSEAQDSLGGIQYF
TRBV12-3/TRBV12-4	-	TRBJ2-7	-	TGTGCCAGCAGTTTTCGCGGACCCGACGAGCAGTACTTC	CASSFRGPDEQYF
TRBV2	TRBD1	TRBJ1-6	many	TGTGCCAGCAATTTTGGACAGGATAATTCACCCCTCCACTTT	CASNFGQDNSPLHF
TRBV12-3/TRBV12-4	-	TRBJ1-1	few	TGTGCCAGCAGTCCCCTGAACACTGAGGCTTTCTTT	CASSPLNTEAFF
TRBV6-1	TRBD1	TRBJ1-2	many	TGTGCCAGCAGGACACGGGGACAGGGGACGAACTATGGCTACACCTTC	CASRTRGQGTNYGYTF
TRBV5-4	-	TRBJ1-4	few	TGTGCCAGCAGCTTATCAGCAACTAATGAAAAACTGTTTTTT	CASSLSATNEKLFF
TRBV20-1	-	TRBJ1-3	many	TGCAGTGCTAGAGATCTTGAGGGATGGTACTCTGGAAACACCATATATTTT	CSARDLEGWYSGNTIYF
TRBV19	-	TRBJ1-5	many	TGTGCCAGTAGTTTCCAAAAACCACCCAGCAATCAGCCCCAGCATTTT	CASSFQKPPSNQPQHF
TRBV29-1	-	TRBJ2-3	-	TGCAGCGTTGAAGATTTGGGCCACACAGATACGCAGTATTTT	CSVEDLGHTDTQYF
TRBV6-1	-	TRBJ2-7	many	TGTGCCAGCAACCCCTCTTCGACGGGATCCTACGAGCAGTACTTC	CASNPSSTGSYEQYF
TRBV7-2	-	TRBJ1-1	-	TGTGCCAGCAGCCCAGGACTCGCGGACGGACTCACTGAAGCTCTCTTT	CASSPGLADGLTEALF
TRBV28	TRBD1	TRBJ1-2	many	TGTGCCAGCAGTTTTTTGGACAGGTTCGGCTACACCTTC	CASSFLDRFGYTF
TRBV18	-	TRBJ1-6	-	TGTGCCATCTCCGGGGAGTTCGGAAATTCACCCCTCCACTTT	CAISGEFGNSPLHF
TRBV2	TRBD1	TRBJ1-1	many	TGTGCCAGCATCCGACAGGGGGTGAACACTGAAGCTTTCTTT	CASIRQGVNTEAFF
TRBV20-1	TRBD1	TRBJ2-1	many	TGCAGTGCGTGGGGACAGGGGATAGAGGAGCAGTTCTTC	CSAWGQGIEEQFF
TRBV5-5	-	TRBJ2-1	-	TGCGCCAGCAGCTTATCAACCGGTGAGCAGTTCTTC	CASSLSTGEQFF
TRBV28	-	TRBJ2-2	-	TGTGCCAGCAGACCCAGGGGTCCCGGGGAGCTGTTTTTT	CASRPRGPGELFF
TRBV20-1	-	TRBJ2-1	once	TGCAGTGCTATAGACTTCATGGGCTCCTACAATGAGCAGTTCTTC	CSAIDFMGSYNEQFF
TRBV15	TRBD2	TRBJ2-7	many	TGTGCCACCAGCAGAGTTGGGGCGGGAGGCTCCTACGAGCAGTACTTC	CATSRVGAGGSYEQYF
TRBV4-1	-	TRBJ2-3	many	TGCGCCAGCAGCCAAGATTCCGGAAGGGGGACGCCGTATTTT	CASSQDSGRGTPYF
TRBV24-1	-	TRBJ2-3	-	TGTGCCACCAGTGACCCCGGGGCGAGCCTCTGGGCAGATACGCAGTATTTT	CATSDPGASLWADTQYF
TRBV27	-	TRBJ1-2	few	TGTGCCAGCAGATGGAAAGGGGCCCAGGGTGGCTACACCTTC	CASRWKGAQGGYTF
TRBV28	-	TRBJ2-4	many	TGTGCCAGCAGCCCCACCGGAGGGATGAACATTCAGTACTTC	CASSPTGGMNIQYF
TRBV3-1	TRBD1	TRBJ2-1	many	TGTGCCAGCAGCCCCCCGGGACAGGGTAGCAATGAGCAGTTCTTC	CASSPPGQGSNEQFF
TRBV18	TRBD2	TRBJ2-7	-	TGTGCCAGCTCACCATCGGGACTAGCGGGAAACCACGAGCAGTACTTC	CASSPSGLAGNHEQYF
TRBV27	-	TRBJ2-5	-	TGTGCCAGTAGTTTTGGACCGGTGGAGACCAAGTACTTC	CASSFGPVETKYF